The source of this TCR beta chain is a study of T cell responses to AZD1222 COVID-19 vaccine. Assay: immunoSEQ multiplex PCR; the TCRdb copy retains only in-frame clones and omits some. The table includes about 99,000 clones, 70% to 90% detected once. In the case of this clone: What it binds is unknown.

Study-wide results and limits: Donors in the cohort were predominantly white British and more often female, and clonal diversity was possibly underestimated. All repertoire sampling was performed exclusively after the peak T cell response. Baseline testing showed seropositivity in only six AZD1222 recipients. Regions 160-218 and 743-854 dominated among vaccine-associated CD4 TCRs spanning spike.

The sequence came from an adult in good health. The input for sequencing was peripheral blood, taken on day 0 of AZD1222 vaccination.

This CDR3 reads CASSSQNTIYF. The CDR3 DNA reads as TGTGCCAGCAGCTCCCAAAACACCATATATTTT. This rearrangement joins TRBV7-2 to TRBJ1-3; D not certain. V lost 4 bases and J lost 6, with 4 bases in between. The CDR3 consists of 11 residues. Germline lookup yields CDR1 SGHTA and CDR2 FQGNSA.